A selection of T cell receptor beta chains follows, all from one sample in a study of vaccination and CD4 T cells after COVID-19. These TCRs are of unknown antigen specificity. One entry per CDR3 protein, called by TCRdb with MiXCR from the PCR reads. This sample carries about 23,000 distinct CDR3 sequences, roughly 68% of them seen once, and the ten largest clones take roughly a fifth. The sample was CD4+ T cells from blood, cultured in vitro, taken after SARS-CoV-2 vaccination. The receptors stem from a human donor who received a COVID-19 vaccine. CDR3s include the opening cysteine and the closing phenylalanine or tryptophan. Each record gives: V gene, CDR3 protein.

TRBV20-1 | CSARRGLAGQETQYF
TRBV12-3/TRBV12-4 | CASSPGGGGQPQHF
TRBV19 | CASSPGGNQPQHF
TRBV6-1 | CASSNDRSSSPLHF
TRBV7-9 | CASSWDSRAEAFF
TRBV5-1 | CASSLTGGDTGELFF
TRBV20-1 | CSARKGDGSSYNSPLHF
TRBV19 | CASEDANYGYTF
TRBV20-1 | CSAEWTSNTDTQYF
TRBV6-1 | CASSEARVDTDTQYF
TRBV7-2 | CASSTTSGGAQGTQYF
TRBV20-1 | CSAREKVDSYEQYF
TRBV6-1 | CASSPGHLSQPQHF
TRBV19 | CASSIGDSTGVVGNIQYF
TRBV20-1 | CSAIRGPVYTF
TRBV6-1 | CASSNDRMGTEAFF
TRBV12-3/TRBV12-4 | CASSTTPGLAGGVTDTQYF
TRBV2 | CASSRGQNSPLHF
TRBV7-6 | CASSFRGQGTQYF
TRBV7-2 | CASSLEGNTEAFF
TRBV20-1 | CSASPGYEQYF
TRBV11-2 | CASSLATLRQGLNYGYTF
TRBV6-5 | CASSYSRTGQGRPYEQYF